The 4 T cell receptor beta chains listed next were all sequenced from one sample in a study of neurological immune-mediated disorders. MiXCR, run by TCRdb on the 5' RACE reads, gives a single entry per CDR3 protein. This sample has just under 45,000 distinct CDR3 sequences, with 10% to 15% found just once. The sequenced sample was PBMCs. Source of these receptors: a female donor in good health.

This clonotype was counted many times. V gene TRBV29-1 combines with J gene TRBJ1-4; possible D gene TRBD1, 6 bases. The germline gives CDR1 SQVTM, CDR2 ANQGSEA. V lost 7 bases to trimming and J lost 4 bases, with 10 bases between them. CDR3 length: 12 amino acids. CDR3 protein: CSAGGGNEKLFF. CDR3 in DNA: TGCAGCGCCGGAGGGGGTAATGAAAAACTGTTTTTT.

This clonotype has at least ten counts. CDR3 region: CASSGHRGRTDTQYF. For the CDR3, the DNA is TGTGCCAGTAGTGGTCACAGGGGGCGCACAGATACGCAGTATTTT. The chain employs TRBV19 and TRBJ2-3; TRBD1 matches at 9 bases. CDR3 length equals 15 residues. J was trimmed by 1 base and V by 5 bases; bases with no gene match: 4. The V gene's germline CDR1 is LNHDA and CDR2 SQIVND (reference sequence).

This clonotype has at least ten counts. This chain links TRBV6-6 with TRBJ2-5; possibly TRBD2 for D (5 bases). The germline gives CDR1 MNHNY, CDR2 SVGAGI (reference sequence). Trimming removed 6 bases from V and 8 bases from J, with 16 bases in between. CDR3 length: 13 residues. CDR3 nucleotide sequence: TGTGCCAGCAGCTCCGGGAACAAAGGAACCCAGTACTTC. Residues: CASSSGNKGTQYF.

This clonotype was counted many times. V gene TRBV25-1 combines with J gene TRBJ1-1; no firm D call. V lost 5 bases to trimming and J lost 4 bases, with 14 bases between them. Germline CDR1 MGHDK, CDR2 SYGVNS. The CDR3 spans 14 residues. The CDR3 nucleotides read TGTGCCAGCAGTCCCGAAGGCAGACTCACTGAAGCTTTCTTT. Translation gives CASSPEGRLTEAFF.